Below are 17 T cell receptor beta chains sequenced from a single sample in a study of shared clonotypes between healthy human individuals. The assay was immunoSEQ multiplex PCR, and TCRdb's table has in-frame clones only and misses some. The repertoire includes roughly 2 million clones, around 95% of them detected once, and more than 0.1% sits in the top ten. The sequenced sample consisted of naive CD4+ T cells sorted from blood. The subset here: CD45RA+ positively selected. All receptors derive from a man younger than 30 in good health.

This clone came up a few times. CDR3 protein: CASSESMLAWSSPLHF. CDR3 nucleotide sequence: TGCGCCAGCAGTGAGTCGATGTTGGCTTGGAGTTCACCCCTCCACTTT. This chain joins TRBV10-2 and TRBJ1-6; D remains unclear. There are 16 residues in the CDR3. Trimming shortened V by 0 bases and J by 9 bases, and 15 bases separated the two germline ends. The germline V gene encodes CDR1 WSHSY and CDR2 SAAADI.

The chain employs TRBV6-1 and TRBJ1-3; no reliable D call. V was clipped by 7 bases and J by 0 bases, with 4 bases between them. Germline assignment: CDR1 MNHNS and CDR2 SASEGT. The CDR3 is made up of 12 amino acids. CDR3 sequence reads: CASKLSGNTIYF. DNA for the CDR3: TGTGCCAGCAAGCTCTCTGGAAACACCATATATTTT.

Comments on this clone: A read error may be the cause here, since a much bigger clone is one base away. This chain joins TRBV11-3 and TRBJ2-5; D gene uncertain. The CDR3 sequence is 11 residues long. Deletions cut 2 bases from V and 5 bases from J, with 3 bases between. Germline CDR1 and CDR2: SGHNT and YENEEA. The CDR3 coding sequence is TGTGCCAGCAGCTTAAGGGAGACCCAGTACTTC. It codes for CASSLRETQYF.

The chain joins TRBV14 to TRBJ1-5; D remains unclear. The CDR3 spans 13 residues. V dropped 2 bases and J dropped 3 bases, with 5 bases sitting between them. Per the germline V gene, CDR1 is SGHDN and CDR2 is FVKESK. The CDR3 bases are TGTGCCAGCAGCCAATCCATCAATCAGCCCCAGCATTTT. Its translation is CASSQSINQPQHF.

This clone was recorded once. The chain combines TRBV7-9 with TRBJ2-5; possible D gene TRBD2, 6 bases. Germline lookup yields CDR1 SEHNR and CDR2 FQNEAQ (reference sequence). V was shortened by 4 bases and J by 0 bases, with 18 bases between the two germline ends. CDR3 length equals 17 residues. This chain's CDR3 is CASSSGPSRENQETQYF. The CDR3 nucleotides are TGTGCCAGCAGCTCCGGTCCCAGCCGGGAGAACCAAGAGACCCAGTACTTC.

The V gene is TRBV7-2, the J gene TRBJ2-1; the D call may be TRBD1 or TRBD2 (5 bases each). Trimming shortened V by 0 bases and J by 6 bases, and 18 bases separated the two germline ends. CDR1 is SGHTA, CDR2 FQGNSA, per germline. CDR3 length: 17 residues. For the CDR3, the DNA is TGTGCCAGCAGCTTAGCCTGGCCGCCCACTGGGGGCAATGAGCAGTTCTTC. Protein sequence: CASSLAWPPTGGNEQFF.

The J gene is TRBJ2-1, the V gene TRBV7-9; 7 nucleotides agree with TRBD2. Germline CDR1 SEHNR, CDR2 FQNEAQ (reference sequence). The CDR3 has 15 amino acids. After removal of 5 bases from V and 9 bases from J, the junction contained 13 bases not matched to a gene. The CDR3 DNA follows: TGTGCCAGCAGCCAAGCGGGACCCTCCGCCAGTGAGCAGTTCTTC. This translates into CASSQAGPSASEQFF.

This sequence joins TRBV18 and TRBJ2-7, with 7 bases fitting TRBD1. This CDR3 comprises 15 residues. V gave up 3 bases and J gave up 4 bases; unmatched junction bases: 9. Germline CDR1 is KGHSH and CDR2 is LQKENI. The CDR3 nucleotides are TGTGCCAGCTCACCTGGTAGGGGGCCTCTATACGAGCAGTACTTC. Amino acid sequence: CASSPGRGPLYEQYF.

The J gene is TRBJ2-2, the V gene TRBV7-9; 7 bases map to TRBD1. The J segment lost 4 bases and the V segment lost 4 bases, leaving 3 bases of the junction unmatched. This CDR3 comprises 14 residues. Looked up from germline, CDR1 is SEHNR and CDR2 is FQNEAQ (reference sequence). CDR3 in amino acids: CASSSYRGTGELFF. Written as DNA, the CDR3 is TGTGCCAGCAGCTCTTACAGGGGCACCGGGGAGCTGTTTTTT.

This chain connects TRBV7-9 to TRBJ1-2; a weak D match, TRBD1 (6 bases). Germline assignment: CDR1 SEHNR and CDR2 FQNEAQ (reference sequence). CDR3 length: 14 residues. Trimming left V 5 bases short and J 0 bases short, with 10 bases between. CDR3 sequence: CASSLQGANYGYTF. CDR3 DNA: TGTGCCAGCAGCCTACAGGGAGCTAACTATGGCTACACCTTC.

The rearrangement uses TRBV18 and TRBJ2-5, with D possibly matching TRBD1 (5 bases). Germline CDR1 reads KGHSH; CDR2 reads LQKENI. This CDR3 spans 14 amino acids. V dropped 5 bases and J dropped 4 bases, with 14 bases sitting between them. CDR3 residues: CASSGQERGETQYF. As DNA, the CDR3 is TGTGCCAGCTCAGGCCAGGAAAGGGGAGAGACCCAGTACTTC.

The V and J genes are TRBV11-2 and TRBJ2-7; weak D call: TRBD2 (6 bases). In germline, CDR1 is SGHAT, CDR2 FQNNGV. The germline V and J ends were trimmed by 4 bases and 0 bases, with 16 bases remaining between them. The CDR3 loop spans 16 amino acids. The CDR3 region has the DNA TGTGCCAGCAGCTCAAAAGCGGGTTTGAGCTCCTACGAGCAGTACTTC. This gives the protein CASSSKAGLSSYEQYF.

The V gene is TRBV30, the J gene TRBJ1-1; no definite D call. Germline CDR1 and CDR2: GTSNPN and SVGIG (reference sequence). CDR3 length: 11 residues. Deletions cut 3 bases from V and 3 bases from J, with 5 bases between. The CDR3 DNA reads as TGTGCCTGGAGCAGACACACTGAAGCTTTCTTT. It is translated as CAWSRHTEAFF. Filled out from reference TRBV30 and TRBJ1-1, the complete variable domain reads SQTIHQWPATLVQPVGSPLSLECTVEGTSNPNLYWYRQAAGRGLQLLFYSVGIGQISSEVPQNLSASRPQDRQFILSSKKLLLSDSGFYLCAWSRHTEAFFGQGTRLTVV.

This clone is a singleton in its sample. The gene calls are TRBV5-1 and TRBJ2-3, with D uncertain. V gave up 2 bases and J gave up 2 bases, with 15 bases separating them. Germline-derived CDR1 and CDR2 are SGHRS and YFSETQ. This CDR3 is 16 amino acids long. This CDR3 reads CASSFIETTNTDTQYF. The DNA of the CDR3 is TGCGCCAGCAGCTTTATCGAGACAACCAACACAGATACGCAGTATTTT. Together with reference TRBV5-1 and TRBJ2-3, the CDR3 gives the full variable domain: KAGVTQTPRYLIKTRGQQVTLSCSPISGHRSVSWYQQTPGQGLQFLFEYFSETQRNKGNFPGRFSGRQFSNSRSEMNVSTLELGDSALYLCASSFIETTNTDTQYFGPGTRLTVL.

About this clone: The sample contains more than one DNA sequence encoding this CDR3. This rearrangement joins TRBV28 to TRBJ2-1; TRBD1 or TRBD2 may be the D gene (6 bases each). V lost 8 bases to trimming and J lost 7 bases, with 9 bases between them. The CDR3 has 11 residues. The germline V gene has CDR1 MDHEN and CDR2 SYDVKM. CDR3 sequence (DNA): TGTGCCAGCCGAGGGGGGAATGAGCAGTTCTTC. Protein product: CASRGGNEQFF.

The count of this clone is one. The chain employs TRBV11-3 and TRBJ2-2; D possibly corresponds to TRBD2 (5 bases). Germline values: CDR1 SGHNT, CDR2 YENEEA. The CDR3 has 15 residues. V lost 5 bases and J 4 bases, leaving 14 bases between the germline ends. The CDR3 DNA sequence: TGTGCCAGCAGCCTGAGCGGCCTATCCACCGGGGAGCTGTTTTTT. Translated, it gives CASSLSGLSTGELFF.

To note about this clone: Additional DNA sequences in this sample encode the identical CDR3. The chain employs TRBV10-3 and TRBJ2-7; D unclear. Trimming took off 3 bases at V and 5 bases at J, with 5 bases between the two ends. CDR3 length: 11 amino acids. From germline, CDR1 is ENHRY and CDR2 SYGVKD. CDR3 nucleotide sequence: TGTGCCATCAGTGATTTGGACGAGCAGTACTTC. It is translated as CAISDLDEQYF.